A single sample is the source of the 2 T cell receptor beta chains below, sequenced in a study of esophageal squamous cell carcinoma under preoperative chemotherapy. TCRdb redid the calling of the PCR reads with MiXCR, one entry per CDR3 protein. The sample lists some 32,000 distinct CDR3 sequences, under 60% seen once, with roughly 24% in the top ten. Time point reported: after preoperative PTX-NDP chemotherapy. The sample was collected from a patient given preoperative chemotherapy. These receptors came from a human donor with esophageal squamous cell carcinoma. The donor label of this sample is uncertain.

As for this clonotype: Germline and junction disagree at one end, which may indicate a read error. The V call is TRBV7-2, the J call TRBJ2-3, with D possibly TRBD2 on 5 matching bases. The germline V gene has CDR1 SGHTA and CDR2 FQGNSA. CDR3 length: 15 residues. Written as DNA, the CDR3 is TGTGCCAGGGGGATCCAACTCGCGGGCCCAGAGACCCAGTACTTT. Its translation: CARGIQLAGPETQYF.

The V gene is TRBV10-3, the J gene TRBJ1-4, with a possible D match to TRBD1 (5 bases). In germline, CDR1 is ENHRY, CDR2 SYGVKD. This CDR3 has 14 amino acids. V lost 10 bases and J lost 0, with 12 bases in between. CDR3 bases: TGTGCCACACGCACGGGGGCAACTAATGAAAAACTGTTTTTT. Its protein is CATRTGATNEKLFF.